These 14 T cell receptor beta chains were sequenced from one sample in a study of vaccination effects on CD4 cells after COVID-19. With the ViraFEST assay, the study expanded antigen-specific CD4+ T cells using viral peptide pools, then sequenced them. Isolating CD4+ T cells followed about 10 days of culture. Testing of the vaccine recipients showed negative nucleocapsid antibodies and no prior SARS-CoV-2 infection. TCRdb's table, derived via immunoSEQ multiplex PCR, lists solely in-frame clones and lacks some. The sample lists tens of thousands of clones, 70% to 85% occurring once. These receptors are not linked to any known antigen. Source: CD4+ T cells from PBMCs cultured with HCoV-OC43 spike peptides, taken before COVID-19 vaccination. Stated subset: HCoV-OC43 spike overlapping peptide pool stimulation. The receptors stem from a human donor who received a COVID-19 vaccine.

This chain links TRBV6-2 or TRBV6-3 with TRBJ2-2; D is unclear. The germline gives CDR1 MNHEY, CDR2 SVGEGT. Trimming shortened V by 4 bases and J by 0 bases, and 9 bases separated the two germline ends. The length of the CDR3 is 15 residues. The CDR3 sequence: CASSFRTPNTGELFF. CDR3 sequence (DNA): TGTGCCAGCAGTTTCCGTACTCCGAACACCGGGGAGCTGTTTTTT.

V gene TRBV6-5 combines with J gene TRBJ1-5; tentatively, D is TRBD1 (6 bases). V shed 6 bases and J shed 7 bases, with 13 bases lying between them. Germline assignment: CDR1 MNHEY and CDR2 SVGAGI. The CDR3 is made up of 13 amino acids. CDR3 DNA sequence: TGTGCCAGCAGGACCCCAGGGGTCCAGCCCCAGCATTTT. The encoded protein is CASRTPGVQPQHF.

This clone was picked up one time. The rearrangement uses TRBV2 and TRBJ2-3; D might be TRBD1 (5 bases). This CDR3 has 12 residues. V lost 6 bases, J lost 1 base, and 5 bases lay in between. Germline CDR1 is SNHLY and CDR2 is FYNNEI. The CDR3 loop reads CASRQGTDTQYF. DNA of the CDR3: TGTGCCAGCAGACAGGGCACAGATACGCAGTATTTT.

The table lists this clone with a count of one. The J gene is TRBJ2-5, the V gene TRBV6-6; D remains ambiguous. CDR1 is MNHNY, CDR2 SVGAGI, per germline (reference sequence). This CDR3 spans 15 amino acids. V lost 6 bases to trimming and J lost 0 bases, with 14 bases between them. The CDR3 reads CASSRHDLYQETQYF. CDR3 DNA sequence: TGTGCCAGCAGCCGACATGACCTTTACCAAGAGACCCAGTACTTC.

This chain joins TRBV5-4 and TRBJ2-3; perhaps D is TRBD1 or TRBD2 (5 bases each). This CDR3 has 14 amino acids. The V end was cut by 4 bases, the J end by 4 bases, with 13 bases between. Germline CDR1 and CDR2: SGHNT and YYREEE (reference sequence). The DNA of the CDR3 is TGTGCCAGCAGCCCGGGACCGATCTCAGATACGCAGTATTTT. Translating it yields CASSPGPISDTQYF.

This clone occurred a few times. The chain uses TRBV11-2 and TRBJ1-1, with D possibly matching TRBD1 (5 bases). Trimming left V 6 bases short and J 2 bases short, with 13 bases between. Germline V gene sequence: CDR1 SGHAT, CDR2 FQNNGV. CDR3 size: 14 residues. Here the CDR3 DNA reads TGTGCCAGCAGGACTCAGGGCCATAACACTGAAGCTTTCTTT. Its translation is CASRTQGHNTEAFF.

The gene calls are TRBV30 and TRBJ1-3; the D is unclear. The germline V gene encodes CDR1 GTSNPN and CDR2 SVGIG (reference sequence). The CDR3 covers 14 residues. With 4 bases removed from V and 0 bases from J, the gap between germline ends came to 10 bases. The DNA of the CDR3 is TGTGCCTGGACGACTACCCTCTCTGGAAACACCATATATTTT. Protein product: CAWTTTLSGNTIYF.

The J gene is TRBJ1-1, the V gene TRBV21-1. TRBV21-1 constitutes a pseudogene. The CDR3 runs 11 residues. CDR3 amino acids: CASSKNTEAFF. The CDR3 nucleotides are TGTGCCAGCAGCAAGAACACTGAAGCTTTCTTT.

The table lists this clone with a few counts. This chain uses TRBV3-1 (or the pseudogene TRBV3-2) with TRBJ1-1; TRBD1 might be the D (6 bases). Per germline, CDR1 LGHDT and CDR2 YNNKEL (reference sequence). The CDR3 has 13 amino acids. Trimming removed 5 bases from V and 4 bases from J, with 11 bases in between. CDR3 amino acids: CASSEAGVTEAFF. DNA for the CDR3: TGTGCCAGCAGCGAGGCAGGGGTCACTGAAGCTTTCTTT.

A few counts support this clone. V and J are TRBV18 and TRBJ1-1; 7 positions agree with TRBD1. The ends lost 2 bases at V and 1 base at J; junction bases unmatched: 4. In germline, CDR1 is KGHSH, CDR2 LQKENI. The CDR3 spans 15 residues. CDR3 sequence (DNA): TGTGCCAGCTCACCAGGCCAGGGGGGGAACACTGAAGCTTTCTTT. Translation: CASSPGQGGNTEAFF.

The rearrangement links TRBV7-3 to TRBJ2-7; TRBD1 might be the D (6 bases). The length of the CDR3 is 15 residues. Between the trimmed V and J ends, which lost 5 bases and 1 base, there was a span of 15 bases. The germline CDR1 and CDR2 sequences are SGHTA and FQGTGA. This CDR3 is CASSMPRTESYEQYV. CDR3 bases: TGTGCCAGCAGCATGCCGCGGACAGAATCCTACGAGCAGTACGTC.

The rearrangement uses TRBV9 and TRBJ2-3, with 10 bases aligning to TRBD1. The V gene's germline CDR1 is SGDLS and CDR2 YYNGEE. V was pared by 3 bases and J by 1 base, with 5 bases of the junction left unmatched. The CDR3 length is 16 residues. The CDR3 DNA sequence: TGTGCCAGCAGCGACCGGGACAGGGGACGCACAGATACGCAGTATTTT. Amino acid sequence: CASSDRDRGRTDTQYF. The full variable domain, completed using reference TRBV9 and TRBJ2-3, is DSGVTQTPKHLITATGQRVTLRCSPRSGDLSVYWYQQSLDQGLQFLIQYYNGEERAKGNILERFSAQQFPDLHSELNLSSLELGDSALYFCASSDRDRGRTDTQYFGPGTRLTVL.

Only a few counts were recorded for this clone. V gene TRBV7-9 combines with J gene TRBJ2-2; D is uncertain. The CDR3 loop spans 11 amino acids. CDR1 and CDR2 from the germline V gene are SEHNR and FQNEAQ (reference sequence). V lost 2 bases to trimming and J lost 10 bases, with 5 bases between them. CDR3 nucleotide sequence: TGTGCCAGCAGCTTATTACAGGAGCTGTTTTTT. As protein: CASSLLQELFF.

The V call is TRBV19, the J call TRBJ2-7; a weak D match, TRBD1 (5 bases). V lost 9 bases, J lost 2 bases, and 17 bases lay in between. This CDR3 region has 14 residues. From germline, CDR1 is LNHDA and CDR2 SQIVND (reference sequence). As DNA, the CDR3 is TGTGCCAGCCGACCGACAGCCACCGCCTACGAGCAGTACGTC. This sequence encodes CASRPTATAYEQYV.